This T cell receptor beta chain was recorded in a study of Graves' ophthalmopathy and Graves' hyperthyroidism. V was pared by 4 bases and J by 5 bases, with 9 bases between. The CDR3 is 13 residues long. Germline V gives CDR1 MNHNS, CDR2 SASEGT. Moderate-to-severe activity, with CAS ≥3, NOSPECS ≥4 and duration under 3 months, characterized the donors with ophthalmopathy. Thyroid ultrasound, orbital computed tomography, TRAb, serum thyroxine and clinical symptoms formed the basis of diagnosis. An approximately 10 ml volume of fresh peripheral blood provided the PBMCs. Amplification targeted the TCR beta CDR3 regions, with RNA transcripts as the source material. HTBI primers were used in a first-round RT-PCR, which preceded a second-round multiplex PCR. TCRdb reprocessed the multiplex PCR reads via MiXCR and lists one record per CDR3 protein. The profile covers around 670,000 distinct CDR3 sequences, with 40% appearing a single time and 44% taken by the ten largest.

This clonotype was picked up a small number of times. Sequencing was done on a sample of peripheral blood. The rearrangement joins TRBV6-1 to TRBJ1-5; D might be TRBD1 (5 bases). The TCR was taken from an adult man with Graves' ophthalmopathy. This chain's CDR3 is CASSGGTYQPQHF. The CDR3, as DNA: TGTGCCAGCAGTGGAGGGACCTATCAGCCCCAGCATTTT.